A selection of T cell receptor beta chains follows, all from one sample in a study of glioma-infiltrating T cells. TCRdb used MiXCR to reprocess the multiplex PCR reads, holding one entry per CDR3 protein. This table has around 97,000 distinct CDR3 sequences, about 30% appearing once. Sequenced input: glioma tissue, nonneoplastic brain tissue, or PBMCs (not recorded which). The receptors were gathered from a human donor with low-grade glioma or glioblastoma, undergoing nonglioma brain surgery, or in good health (not recorded which). The CDR3 runs from the conserved cysteine through the conserved F or W. The D gene is left open where the match is weak. Size is stated for part of the rows, as once, few or many counts, or as a class when the clone is expanded.

cdr3_nt cdr3_aa clone_size j_call d_call v_call
TGTGCCAGTAGTATTGCCGGGGCAGGGACTTACGAGCAGTACTTC CASSIAGAGTYEQYF NA TRBJ2-7 NA TRBV19
TGCAGTGCTAGGACCAGGGCTCAGCCCCAGCATTTT CSARTRAQPQHF many TRBJ1-5 NA TRBV20-1
TGTGCCAGCAGCCCACCCTGGGAAGAAGGTGCCAGATTCTACGAGCAGTACTTC CASSPPWEEGARFYEQYF NA TRBJ2-7 NA TRBV7-9
TGCAGTGATTCCGGGGGACCTAGCACAGATACGCAGTATTTT CSDSGGPSTDTQYF NA TRBJ2-3 NA TRBV20-1
TGCAGTGCTGCGGGACAGGGGACCTATCAGCCCCAGCATTTT CSAAGQGTYQPQHF many TRBJ1-5 TRBD1 TRBV20-1
TGCGCCAGCAGCCAAGCAACCGGGACACAGTTTTCACCCCTCCACTTT CASSQATGTQFSPLHF NA TRBJ1-6 NA TRBV4-1
TGCAGTCCAGCGGGGGGACAAGAGACCCAGTACTTC CSPAGGQETQYF many TRBJ2-5 TRBD2 TRBV20-1
TGTGCCACCAGCAGAGGGTTCGAGCAGTACTTC CATSRGFEQYF many TRBJ2-7 NA TRBV15
TGTGCCACCGGGGGGGCAGGGGGCAAGGTCGCTGAAGCTTTCTTT CATGGAGGKVAEAFF many TRBJ1-1 TRBD1 TRBV10-3
TGTGCCAGCCATCTCTTCAGCGGGGGGCACAATGAGCAGTTCTTC CASHLFSGGHNEQFF many TRBJ2-1 TRBD2 TRBV27
TGTGCCAGCAGTGTGGGACCGCAGCACGCAGATACGCAGTATTTT CASSVGPQHADTQYF few TRBJ2-3 NA TRBV9
TGTGCCAGCAGTGAGCGGACTGTGGATGGCTACACCTTC CASSERTVDGYTF NA TRBJ1-2 NA TRBV2
TGTGCCAGCAGGACAGAGAACACTGAAGCTTTCTTT CASRTENTEAFF NA TRBJ1-1 NA TRBV5-4
TGTGCCAGCAGTTTAGGGCAGGAGGGCGATACGCAGTATTTT CASSLGQEGDTQYF few TRBJ2-3 NA TRBV28
TGTGCCAGCAGCTTAAAGCCGGGTACACCCCTCCACTTT CASSLKPGTPLHF NA TRBJ1-6 NA TRBV7-2
TGTGCCAGCAGTTTAGTGAACCCCGGAAACCCCAACTTC CASSLVNPGNPNF NA TRBJ2-7 NA TRBV28
TGTGCCAGCACCTGGACAGGGGACAATGAGCAGTTCTTC CASTWTGDNEQFF many TRBJ2-1 TRBD1 TRBV6-1
TGTGCCAGCAAAAGCGCTAGCGGTTACGAGCAGTACTTC CASKSASGYEQYF few TRBJ2-7 TRBD2 TRBV27
TGTGCCAGCAGTTCGTATAACTACGAGCAGTACTTC CASSSYNYEQYF many TRBJ2-7 NA TRBV6-2/TRBV6-3
TGTGCCAGCAGGCTTACACTCGGGACAGAAGATGGCTACACCTTC CASRLTLGTEDGYTF few TRBJ1-2 TRBD1 TRBV12-3/TRBV12-4
TGTGCCACCGCGAGGGGGAGGGAGAATCAGCCCCAGCATTTT CATARGRENQPQHF many TRBJ1-5 NA TRBV28
TGTGCCAGCAGTTCGCAGATACTCGAGTACTTC CASSSQILEYF many TRBJ2-5 NA TRBV28
TGTGCCAGCAGCCCATCCGCAGGGCTTGGCAATCAGCCCCAGCATTTT CASSPSAGLGNQPQHF many TRBJ1-5 NA TRBV6-1
TGCAGCGCGACTCAGGCGGTGGATGGCTACACCTTC CSATQAVDGYTF NA TRBJ1-2 NA TRBV29-1
TGCAGTGCTAGGTGGCTGAACACTGAAGCTTTCTTT CSARWLNTEAFF many TRBJ1-1 NA TRBV20-1
TGTGCCAGCTGCCCCCGGAGGACAGCTAATGAAAAACTGTTTTTT CASCPRRTANEKLFF NA TRBJ1-4 NA TRBV6-4
TGTGCCAGCCGCACAATTCCCCTTCGGACAGGCCAGGGAGAGCAGTACTTC CASRTIPLRTGQGEQYF many TRBJ2-7 TRBD1 TRBV6-1
TGTGCCAGCAGTTTGGTACAGCTTACCGGGGAGCTGTTTTTT CASSLVQLTGELFF few TRBJ2-2 NA TRBV12-3/TRBV12-4
TGCGCCAGCAGATCGGCCGGGGGACCACAAGAGACCCAGTACTTC CASRSAGGPQETQYF NA TRBJ2-5 NA TRBV5-1
TGTGCCAGTACTGGGGCCCAAGAGACCCAGTACTTC CASTGAQETQYF NA TRBJ2-5 NA TRBV19
TGTGCCAGTAGTATTCAGGGGAGGTGGTCACCCCTCCACTTT CASSIQGRWSPLHF NA TRBJ1-6 NA TRBV19
TGTGCCAGCTCACCACCACCCAGCGGGGGCGGATGGGGCAATGAGCAGTTCTTC CASSPPPSGGGWGNEQFF NA TRBJ2-1 TRBD2 TRBV18
TGCAGCGTTGAATCCGATACTAACTATGGCTACACCTTC CSVESDTNYGYTF many TRBJ1-2 NA TRBV29-1